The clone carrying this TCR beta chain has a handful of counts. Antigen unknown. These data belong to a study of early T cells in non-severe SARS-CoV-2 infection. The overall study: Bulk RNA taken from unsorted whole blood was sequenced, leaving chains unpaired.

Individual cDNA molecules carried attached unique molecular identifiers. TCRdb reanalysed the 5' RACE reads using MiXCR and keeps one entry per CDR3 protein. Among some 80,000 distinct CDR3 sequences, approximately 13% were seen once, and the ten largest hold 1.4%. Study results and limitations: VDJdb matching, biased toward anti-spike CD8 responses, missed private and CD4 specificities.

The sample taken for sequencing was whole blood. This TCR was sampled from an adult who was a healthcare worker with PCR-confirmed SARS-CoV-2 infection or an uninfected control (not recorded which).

Here the CDR3 DNA reads TGTGCCAGCAGCTTTTCCGGGGCCCACCGTGGCGCCAACGTCCTGACTTTC. It codes for CASSFSGAHRGANVLTF. The chain links TRBV11-2 to TRBJ2-6; D tentatively fits TRBD1 or TRBD2 (5 bases each). Trimming left V 3 bases short and J 7 bases short, with 19 bases between. CDR3 length: 17 amino acids. In germline, CDR1 is SGHAT, CDR2 FQNNGV.